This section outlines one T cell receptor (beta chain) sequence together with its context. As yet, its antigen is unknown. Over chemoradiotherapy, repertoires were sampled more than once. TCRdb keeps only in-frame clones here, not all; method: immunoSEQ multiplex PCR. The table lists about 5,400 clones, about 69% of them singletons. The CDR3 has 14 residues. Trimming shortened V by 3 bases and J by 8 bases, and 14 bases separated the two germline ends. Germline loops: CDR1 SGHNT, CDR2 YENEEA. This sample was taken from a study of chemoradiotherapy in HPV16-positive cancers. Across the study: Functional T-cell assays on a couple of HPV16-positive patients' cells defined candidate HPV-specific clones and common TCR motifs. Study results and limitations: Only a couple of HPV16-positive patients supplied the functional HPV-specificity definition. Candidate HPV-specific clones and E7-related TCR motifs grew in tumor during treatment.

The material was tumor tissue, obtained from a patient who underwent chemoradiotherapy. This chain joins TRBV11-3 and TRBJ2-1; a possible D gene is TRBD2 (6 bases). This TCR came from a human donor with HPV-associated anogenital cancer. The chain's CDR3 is CASSLGPSVYEQFF. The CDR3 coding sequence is TGTGCCAGCAGCTTGGGACCTAGCGTCTATGAGCAGTTCTTC.